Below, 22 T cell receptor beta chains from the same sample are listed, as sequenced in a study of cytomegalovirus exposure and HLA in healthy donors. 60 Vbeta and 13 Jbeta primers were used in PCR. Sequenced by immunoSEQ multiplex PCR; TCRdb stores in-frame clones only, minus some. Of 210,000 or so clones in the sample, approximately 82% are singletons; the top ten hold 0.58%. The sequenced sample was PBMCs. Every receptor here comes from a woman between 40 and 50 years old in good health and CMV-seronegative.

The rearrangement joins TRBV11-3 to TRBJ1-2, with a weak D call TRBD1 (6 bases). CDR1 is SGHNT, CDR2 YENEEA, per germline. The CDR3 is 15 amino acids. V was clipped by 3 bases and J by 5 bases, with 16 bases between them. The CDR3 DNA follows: TGTGCCAGCAGCTTCCGGGACACCCCCTCGTATGGCTACACCTTC. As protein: CASSFRDTPSYGYTF.

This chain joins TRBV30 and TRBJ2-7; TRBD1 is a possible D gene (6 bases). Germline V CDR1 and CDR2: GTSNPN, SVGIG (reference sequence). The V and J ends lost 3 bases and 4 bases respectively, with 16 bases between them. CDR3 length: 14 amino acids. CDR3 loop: CAWRTRAGAYEQYF. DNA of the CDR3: TGTGCCTGGAGGACGAGGGCAGGGGCTTACGAGCAGTACTTC.

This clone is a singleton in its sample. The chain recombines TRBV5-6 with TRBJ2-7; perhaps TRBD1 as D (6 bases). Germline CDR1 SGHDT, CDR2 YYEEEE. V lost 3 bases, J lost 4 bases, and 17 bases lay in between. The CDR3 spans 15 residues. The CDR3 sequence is CASSYDSGAWYEQYF. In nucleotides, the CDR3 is TGTGCCAGCAGCTACGACTCAGGGGCTTGGTACGAGCAGTACTTC.

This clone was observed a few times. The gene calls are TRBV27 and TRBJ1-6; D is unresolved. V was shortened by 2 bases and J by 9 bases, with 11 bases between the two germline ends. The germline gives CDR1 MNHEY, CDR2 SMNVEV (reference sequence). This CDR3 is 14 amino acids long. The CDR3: CASSLDREISPLHF. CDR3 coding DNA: TGTGCCAGCAGTTTAGATAGGGAGATTTCACCCCTCCACTTT.

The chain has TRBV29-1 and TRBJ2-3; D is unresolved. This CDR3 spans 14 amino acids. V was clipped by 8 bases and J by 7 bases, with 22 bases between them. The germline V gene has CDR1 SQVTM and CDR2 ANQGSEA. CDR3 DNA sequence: TGCAGCCTTTCCTCCCTAGTGGCTTCAAATACGCAGTATTTT. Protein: CSLSSLVASNTQYF.

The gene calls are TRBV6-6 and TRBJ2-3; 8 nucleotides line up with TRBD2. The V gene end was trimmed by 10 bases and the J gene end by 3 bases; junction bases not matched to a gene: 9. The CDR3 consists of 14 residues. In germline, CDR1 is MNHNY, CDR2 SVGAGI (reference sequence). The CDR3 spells CAITGGARTDTQYF. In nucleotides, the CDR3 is TGTGCCATCACCGGGGGGGCCAGGACAGATACGCAGTATTTT.

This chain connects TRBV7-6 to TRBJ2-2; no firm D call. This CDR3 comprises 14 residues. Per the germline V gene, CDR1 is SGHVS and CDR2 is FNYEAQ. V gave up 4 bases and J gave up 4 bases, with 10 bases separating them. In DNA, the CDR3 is TGTGCCAGCAGCTCGACTGTTTCCACCGGGGAGCTGTTTTTT. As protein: CASSSTVSTGELFF.

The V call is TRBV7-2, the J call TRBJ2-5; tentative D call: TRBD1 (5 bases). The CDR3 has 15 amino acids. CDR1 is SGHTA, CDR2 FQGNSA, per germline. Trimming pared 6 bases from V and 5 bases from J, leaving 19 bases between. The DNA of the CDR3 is TGTGCCAGCAGTTTTCAGGGTGGGGTGGGGGAGACCCAGTACTTC. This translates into CASSFQGGVGETQYF.

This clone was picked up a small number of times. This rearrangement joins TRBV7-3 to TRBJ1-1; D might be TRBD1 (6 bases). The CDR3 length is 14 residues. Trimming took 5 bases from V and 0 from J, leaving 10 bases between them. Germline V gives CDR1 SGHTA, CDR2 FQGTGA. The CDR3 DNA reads TGTGCCAGCAGCGGACAGAGCATGAACACTGAAGCTTTCTTT. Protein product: CASSGQSMNTEAFF.

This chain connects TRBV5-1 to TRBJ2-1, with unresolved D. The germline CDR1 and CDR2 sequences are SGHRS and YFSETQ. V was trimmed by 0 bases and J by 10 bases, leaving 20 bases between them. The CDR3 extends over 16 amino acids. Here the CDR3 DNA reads TGCGCCAGCAGCTTGGCCTTTATAGGCGGTGGAGCGGAGCAGTTCTTC. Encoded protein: CASSLAFIGGGAEQFF.

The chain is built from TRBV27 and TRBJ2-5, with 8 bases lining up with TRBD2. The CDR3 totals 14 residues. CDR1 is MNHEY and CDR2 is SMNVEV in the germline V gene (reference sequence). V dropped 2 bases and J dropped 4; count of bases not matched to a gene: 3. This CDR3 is CASSLQRGPETQYF. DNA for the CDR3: TGTGCCAGCAGTTTACAGCGGGGGCCAGAGACCCAGTACTTC.

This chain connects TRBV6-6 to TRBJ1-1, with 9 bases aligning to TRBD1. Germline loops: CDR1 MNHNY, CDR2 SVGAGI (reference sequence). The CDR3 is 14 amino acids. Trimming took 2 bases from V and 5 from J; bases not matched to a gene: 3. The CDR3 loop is CASSYGTGRTEAFF. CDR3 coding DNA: TGTGCCAGCAGTTACGGGACAGGGAGGACTGAAGCTTTCTTT.

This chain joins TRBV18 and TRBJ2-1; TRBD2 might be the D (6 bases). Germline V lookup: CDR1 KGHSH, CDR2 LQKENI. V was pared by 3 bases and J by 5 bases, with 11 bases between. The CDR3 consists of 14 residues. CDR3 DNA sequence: TGTGCCAGCTCACCCGAACTAGCCCACAATGAGCAGTTCTTC. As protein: CASSPELAHNEQFF.

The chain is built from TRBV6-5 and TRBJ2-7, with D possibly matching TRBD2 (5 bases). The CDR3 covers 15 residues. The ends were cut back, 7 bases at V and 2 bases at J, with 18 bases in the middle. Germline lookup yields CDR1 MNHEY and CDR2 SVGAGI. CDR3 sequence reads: CASTGVRTGPYEQYF. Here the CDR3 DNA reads TGTGCCAGCACCGGGGTGAGGACGGGCCCCTACGAGCAGTACTTC.

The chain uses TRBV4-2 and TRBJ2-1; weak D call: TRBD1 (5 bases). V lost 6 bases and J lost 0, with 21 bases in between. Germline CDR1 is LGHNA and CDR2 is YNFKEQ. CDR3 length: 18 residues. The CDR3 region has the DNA TGTGCCAGCAGAAACAAGTTTACTGGGGCAGGCTCCTACAATGAGCAGTTCTTC. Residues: CASRNKFTGAGSYNEQFF.

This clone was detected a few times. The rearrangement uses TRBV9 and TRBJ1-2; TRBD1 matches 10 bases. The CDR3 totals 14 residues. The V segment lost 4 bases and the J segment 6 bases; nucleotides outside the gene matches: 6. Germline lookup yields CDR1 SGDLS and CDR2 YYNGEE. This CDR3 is CASSTGTGADGYTF. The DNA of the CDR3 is TGTGCCAGCAGCACCGGGACAGGGGCGGATGGCTACACCTTC.

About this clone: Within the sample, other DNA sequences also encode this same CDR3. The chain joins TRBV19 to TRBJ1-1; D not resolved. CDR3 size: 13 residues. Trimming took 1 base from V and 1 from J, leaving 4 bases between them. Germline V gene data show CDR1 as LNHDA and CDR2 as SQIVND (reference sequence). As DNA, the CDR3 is TGTGCCAGTAGTATAGGCGCGAACACTGAAGCTTTCTTT. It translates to CASSIGANTEAFF.

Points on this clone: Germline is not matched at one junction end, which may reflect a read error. In DNA, the CDR3 is TGTGCTAGCAGCCCCATCGATCAGACAGGGGACAACTATGGCTACACCTTC. Translated, it gives CASSPIDQTGDNYGYTF. V and J are TRBV7-7 and TRBJ1-2, with 8 bases fitting TRBD1. The CDR3 extends over 17 amino acids. Germline assignment: CDR1 SSHAT and CDR2 FNYEAQ (reference sequence). Filled out from reference TRBV7-7 and TRBJ1-2, the complete variable domain reads GAGVSQSPRYKVTKRGQDVTLRCDPISSHATLYWYQQALGQGPEFLTYFNYEAQPDKSGLPSDRFSAERPEGSISTLTIQRTEQRDSAMYRCASSPIDQTGDNYGYTFGSGTRLTVV.

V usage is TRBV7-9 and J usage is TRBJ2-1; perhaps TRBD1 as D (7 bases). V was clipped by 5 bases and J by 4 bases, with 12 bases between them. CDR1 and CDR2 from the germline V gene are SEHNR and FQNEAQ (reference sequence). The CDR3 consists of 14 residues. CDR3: CASSTEGQYNEQFF. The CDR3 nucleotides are TGTGCCAGCAGCACGGAGGGACAGTACAATGAGCAGTTCTTC.

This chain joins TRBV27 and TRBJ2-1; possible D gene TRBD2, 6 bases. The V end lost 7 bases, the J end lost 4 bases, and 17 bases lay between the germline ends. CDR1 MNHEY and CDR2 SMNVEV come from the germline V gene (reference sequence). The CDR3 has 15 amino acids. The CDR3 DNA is TGTGCCAGCACCATTAGCGGAACTCTATACAATGAGCAGTTCTTC. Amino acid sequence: CASTISGTLYNEQFF.

Here the CDR3 reads CASSLAGGNTGELFF. In DNA form, the CDR3 reads TGTGCCAGCAGCTTAGCGGGGGGCAACACCGGGGAGCTGTTTTTT. The chain links TRBV11-3 to TRBJ2-2; D might be TRBD2 (7 bases). This CDR3 spans 15 amino acids. Per the germline V gene, CDR1 is SGHNT and CDR2 is YENEEA. Trimming pared 1 base from V and 2 bases from J, leaving 8 bases between.

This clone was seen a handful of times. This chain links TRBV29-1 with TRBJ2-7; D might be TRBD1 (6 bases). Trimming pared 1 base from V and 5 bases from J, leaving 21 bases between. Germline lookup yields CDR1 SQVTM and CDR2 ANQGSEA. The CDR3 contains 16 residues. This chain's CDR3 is CSVEAISRQDSHEQYF. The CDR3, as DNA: TGCAGCGTTGAAGCTATCTCAAGACAGGATAGCCACGAGCAGTACTTC.